The rows below give T cell receptor beta chains drawn from one sample of a study of T cells in Graves' hyperthyroidism and ophthalmopathy. TCRdb re-called the multiplex PCR reads with MiXCR, one entry per CDR3 protein. The sample lists over 300,000 distinct CDR3 sequences; approximately 15% were seen once. The specimen was blood. The receptors come from a woman aged 60-75 years with Graves' hyperthyroidism. Both conserved end residues are part of each CDR3. The D gene is left open where the match is weak. Rows may omit the clone size; those that give it use once, few, many or a size class.

TRBJ1-5	NA	many	TRBV3-1	TGTGCCAGCAGCCAAAGGGGGGATCAGCCCCAGCATTTT	CASSQRGDQPQHF
TRBJ2-5	NA	many	TRBV27	TGTGCCAGCAGTTCAGGACTTGCGGCCGAGACCCAGTACTTC	CASSSGLAAETQYF
TRBJ1-2	TRBD1	many	TRBV7-9	TGTGCCAGCAGCATAAGACAGGGGAAGGGTGGCTACACCTTC	CASSIRQGKGGYTF
TRBJ1-5	TRBD1	many	TRBV5-1	TGCGCCAGCAGCTGGGGGACAGGGAAGGCTCAGCCCCAGCATTTT	CASSWGTGKAQPQHF
TRBJ1-2	NA	few	TRBV15	TGTGCCACCAGCAGAGGAACAGGGTTTGGCTACACCTTC	CATSRGTGFGYTF
TRBJ2-5	NA	few	TRBV5-1	TGCGCCAGCAGCTTCGGGGAAAGGGAGACCCAGTACTTC	CASSFGERETQYF
TRBJ2-7	NA	NA	TRBV24-1	TGTGCCACCAGTGACCAAGGACCGATCTCCTACGAGCAGTACTTC	CATSDQGPISYEQYF
TRBJ2-4	TRBD2	many	TRBV3-1	TGTGCCGTGGGCAGCGGGGGAGCCAAAAACATTCAGTACTTC	CAVGSGGAKNIQYF
TRBJ1-1	TRBD1	many	TRBV27	TGTGCCAGCAGGGGGGACAGGGAGAACACTGAAGCTTTCTTT	CASRGDRENTEAFF
TRBJ2-7	TRBD2	few	TRBV10-3	TGTGCCATCAGTACAACTAGCGGGAGTCAAAACGAGCAGTACTTC	CAISTTSGSQNEQYF
TRBJ2-3	TRBD2	NA	TRBV14	TGTGCCAGCAGCCTCCAGGGACTAGCGGGGAGCCAGTATTTT	CASSLQGLAGSQYF
TRBJ2-3	NA	many	TRBV3-1	TGTGCCAGCAGCCACGGACTGGGGACAGATACGCAGTATTTT	CASSHGLGTDTQYF
TRBJ2-5	TRBD1	few	TRBV2	TGTGCCAGCGACGAGGACAGGGTCCAAGAGACCCAGTACTTC	CASDEDRVQETQYF
TRBJ1-5	NA	many	TRBV20-1	TGCAGTGCTAGTAGTCTCGGGACCCAGCATTTT	CSASSLGTQHF
TRBJ2-2	NA	few	TRBV2	TGTGCCAGCAGTGAAGGGCTAGCCGGTACCGGGGAGCTGTTTTTT	CASSEGLAGTGELFF
TRBJ1-1	TRBD1	many	TRBV18	TGTGCCAGCTCACAAAACAGGGGGCAGGGCACTGAAGCTTTCTTT	CASSQNRGQGTEAFF
TRBJ2-1	TRBD2	once	TRBV7-9	TGTGCCAGCAGCTCGGGACTAGCGGCCAGATTCTCCTACAATGAGCAGTTCTTC	CASSSGLAARFSYNEQFF
TRBJ2-6	TRBD1	few	TRBV30	TGTGCCTGGACAGGGGGCTCTGGGGCCAACGTCCTGACTTTC	CAWTGGSGANVLTF
TRBJ2-5	NA	NA	TRBV27	TGTGCCAGCAGTTTATTATCCCAAGGGGGACAAGAGACCCAGTACTTC	CASSLLSQGGQETQYF
TRBJ2-3	NA	once	TRBV6-4	TGTGCCAGCAGTGACAAGCCAGACCAGGGAGATACGCAGTATTTT	CASSDKPDQGDTQYF
TRBJ2-1	TRBD2	many	TRBV12-3/TRBV12-4	TGTGCCAGCAGCCACCCGGGACTAGCGGGAGGGGGCAATGAGCAGTTCTTC	CASSHPGLAGGGNEQFF
TRBJ1-1	TRBD1	few	TRBV20-1	TGCAGTGCTACCGGACAGGGGGCGAGCACTGAAGCTTTCTTT	CSATGQGASTEAFF
TRBJ2-1	NA	many	TRBV29-1	TGCAGCGTTTCTCGGGCCTCGGGAAATGAGCAGTTCTTC	CSVSRASGNEQFF